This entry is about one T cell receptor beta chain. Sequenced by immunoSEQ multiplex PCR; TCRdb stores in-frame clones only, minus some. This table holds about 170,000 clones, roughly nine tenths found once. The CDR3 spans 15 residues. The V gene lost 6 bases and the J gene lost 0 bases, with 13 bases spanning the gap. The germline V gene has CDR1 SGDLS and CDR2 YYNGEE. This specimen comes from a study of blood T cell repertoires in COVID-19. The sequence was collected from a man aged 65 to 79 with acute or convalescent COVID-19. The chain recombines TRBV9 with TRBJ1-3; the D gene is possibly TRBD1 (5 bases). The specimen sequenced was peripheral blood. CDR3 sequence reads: CASTLGQNSGNTIYF. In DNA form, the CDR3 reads TGTGCCAGCACCCTGGGGCAGAACTCTGGAAACACCATATATTTT.